Each of the 7 T cell receptor beta chains below was sequenced from the same sample in a study of T cell responses to AZD1222 COVID-19 vaccine. Sequencing used immunoSEQ multiplex PCR; TCRdb keeps in-frame clones, though not all of them. The sample includes roughly 120,000 clones, about 86% of them seen just once. Sequencing used peripheral blood, obtained on day 0 of AZD1222 vaccination. The receptors here all came from an adult in good health.

In this sample, this clone turned up a few times. The gene calls are TRBV7-2 and TRBJ1-2; 7 bases are a match to TRBD1. Trimming cost V 2 bases and J 0 bases; bases outside gene matches: 9. CDR1 SGHTA and CDR2 FQGNSA come from the germline V gene. The CDR3 has 17 amino acids. CDR3 loop: CASSLLRDSEANYGYTF. In nucleotides, the CDR3 is TGTGCCAGCAGCTTACTCAGGGACAGCGAAGCTAACTATGGCTACACCTTC.

The V and J genes are TRBV9 and TRBJ2-2; D ambiguous. This CDR3 contains 16 residues. V gave up 3 bases and J gave up 6 bases, with 18 bases separating them. CDR1 is SGDLS, CDR2 YYNGEE, per germline. The CDR3 loop reads CASSETALQLPGELFF. The CDR3 bases are TGTGCCAGCAGCGAGACCGCCCTTCAACTCCCCGGGGAGCTGTTTTTT.

V usage is TRBV18 and J usage is TRBJ1-2; 7 positions agree with TRBD1. V was pared by 5 bases and J by 7 bases, with 7 bases of the junction left unmatched. Per germline, CDR1 KGHSH and CDR2 LQKENI. The length of the CDR3 is 13 residues. CDR3 protein: CASSDEGARGYTF. The DNA of the CDR3 is TGTGCCAGCTCAGATGAGGGGGCTCGTGGCTACACCTTC.

This chain uses TRBV7-9 with TRBJ1-2; D call uncertain. Germline CDR1 SEHNR, CDR2 FQNEAQ (reference sequence). This CDR3 has 15 amino acids. V lost 3 bases, J lost 4 bases, and 15 bases lay in between. The CDR3 loop reads CASSFTTDTFYGYTF. CDR3 sequence (DNA): TGTGCCAGCAGCTTTACTACAGACACTTTCTATGGCTACACCTTC. Complete variable domain (other parts from reference TRBV7-9 and TRBJ1-2): DTGVSQNPRHKITKRGQNVTFRCDPISEHNRLYWYRQTLGQGPEFLTYFQNEAQLEKSRLLSDRFSAERPKGSFSTLEIQRTEQGDSAMYLCASSFTTDTFYGYTFGSGTRLTVV.

The chain has TRBV6-2 or TRBV6-3 and TRBJ1-5, with no clear D. The CDR3 runs 15 residues. Germline V CDR1 and CDR2: MNHEY, SVGEGT. V was clipped by 2 bases and J by 6 bases, with 14 bases between them. CDR3 region: CASSYDDTRVQPQHF. In DNA form, the CDR3 reads TGTGCCAGCAGTTACGATGACACGCGCGTTCAGCCCCAGCATTTT.

The CDR3 spells CAISESRDTQYF. The CDR3 DNA is TGTGCCATCAGTGAGTCTAGGGATACGCAGTATTTT. The J gene is TRBJ2-3, the V gene TRBV10-3; D remains unclear. Trimming pared 0 bases from V and 6 bases from J, leaving 4 bases between. The CDR3 runs 12 residues. From germline, CDR1 is ENHRY and CDR2 SYGVKD.

V usage is TRBV27 and J usage is TRBJ1-1; 10 bases fit TRBD1. Germline V gives CDR1 MNHEY, CDR2 SMNVEV (reference sequence). V lost 8 bases and J lost 7; bases outside the gene matches: 7. CDR3 length: 13 amino acids. The CDR3 DNA reads as TGTGCCAGCTGGGGACAGGGGTCGAATGAAGCTTTCTTT. Amino acids: CASWGQGSNEAFF.